A selection of T cell receptor beta chains follows, all from one sample in a study of blood T cells in healthy people across ages. Using its own MiXCR run on the 5' RACE reads, TCRdb lists one record per CDR3 protein. The table has under 1,000,000 distinct CDR3 sequences, around 50% seen once. Sequencing input: blood. The receptor source for this set is a man at least 80 years old in good health. The CDR3 runs from the conserved cysteine through the conserved F or W. Fields, in order: clone size, J gene, D gene, V gene, CDR3 protein, CDR3 DNA. The D gene is left open where the match is weak. Rows may omit the clone size; those that give it use once, few, many or a size class.

. TRBJ2-7 TRBD2 TRBV5-1 CASSLIRAGEGCEQYF TGCGCCAGCAGCTTGATCCGAGCGGGAGAAGGGTGCGAGCAGTACTTC
. TRBJ2-3 . TRBV2 CACVLDTQYF TGTGCCTGCGTCCTAGATACGCAGTATTTT
. TRBJ1-1 TRBD1 TRBV5-1 CASSYGQGGTEAFF TGCGCCAGCAGCTACGGACAGGGCGGCACTGAAGCTTTCTTT
few TRBJ2-3 TRBD1 TRBV5-1 CASSFRDREDTQYF TGCGCCAGCAGCTTCCGGGACAGGGAAGATACGCAGTATTTT
. TRBJ1-6 . TRBV6-5 CASSPSRTEGRSLHF TGTGCCAGCAGCCCTTCCCGGACCGAGGGAAGATCCCTCCACTTT
few TRBJ2-2 . TRBV12-3/TRBV12-4 CASKQQGLTGELFF TGTGCCAGCAAACAACAGGGTCTCACCGGGGAGCTGTTTTTT
. TRBJ2-3 . TRBV20-1 CSARDLGQNTDTQYF TGCAGTGCTAGAGATCTAGGACAGAACACAGATACGCAGTATTTT
. TRBJ2-7 . TRBV27 CASSLASNGYEQYF TGTGCCAGCAGTTTAGCATCAAACGGATACGAGCAGTACTTC
few TRBJ1-6 . TRBV27 CASSLTGSVPLHF TGTGCCAGCAGTTTAACAGGCAGCGTTCCCCTCCACTTT
few TRBJ2-1 . TRBV7-2 CASSLGRPPYNEQFF TGTGCCAGCAGCTTAGGGAGGCCGCCCTACAATGAGCAGTTCTTC
. TRBJ1-1 . TRBV7-2 CASSVAGARAEAFF TGTGCCAGCTCCGTGGCCGGGGCAAGAGCTGAAGCTTTCTTT
few TRBJ2-3 . TRBV25-1 CASSDWGTSTDTQYF TGTGCCAGCAGTGATTGGGGGACCTCCACAGATACGCAGTATTTT
few TRBJ2-7 . TRBV12-3/TRBV12-4 CASSPLRGRGEQYF TGTGCCAGCAGTCCCCTGAGGGGTCGAGGCGAGCAGTACTTC
. TRBJ2-7 . TRBV2 CASSNRGTSYEQYF TGTGCCAGCAGCAATCGCGGGACATCCTACGAGCAGTACTTC
. TRBJ2-3 TRBD2 TRBV7-2 CASSWLITGTSGSGGDTQYF TGTGCCAGCAGCTGGCTGATAACCGGGACTAGCGGGAGTGGCGGAGATACGCAGTATTTT
once TRBJ2-7 . TRBV7-3 CACSLTPGWHNEQYF TGTGCCTGCAGCTTAACCCCCGGGTGGCACAATGAGCAGTACTTC
few TRBJ2-6 . TRBV30 CAWSVVVVGSGANVLTF TGTGCCTGGAGTGTAGTTGTAGTTGGCTCTGGGGCCAACGTCCTGACTTTC
. TRBJ2-3 . TRBV4-2 CASSPTTTDTDTQYF TGTGCCAGCAGCCCCACCACGACCGACACAGATACGCAGTATTTT
. TRBJ2-6 . TRBV5-1 CAGSLRENMVSGANVLTF TGCGCCGGCAGCTTAAGGGAAAACATGGTATCTGGGGCCAACGTCCTGACTTTC
. TRBJ2-3 . TRBV20-1 CSEVGQAGSGTQYF TGCAGTGAAGTGGGGCAAGCGGGCTCCGGAACGCAGTATTTT
. TRBJ2-7 TRBD1 TRBV12-3/TRBV12-4 CASGLQGLSHEQYF TGTGCCAGCGGTCTACAGGGGCTCAGTCACGAGCAGTACTTC
few TRBJ2-3 TRBD2 TRBV27 CASSSLAGVLGDTQYF TGTGCCAGCAGTTCCCTAGCGGGAGTATTAGGCGATACGCAGTATTTT
. TRBJ1-6 . TRBV20-1 CSARAWDKPSSYNSPLHF TGCAGTGCTAGAGCCTGGGACAAACCCAGCTCCTATAATTCACCCCTCCACTTT
. TRBJ2-1 . TRBV4-1 CASGYSANEQFF TGCGCCAGCGGATATAGCGCCAATGAGCAGTTCTTC
. TRBJ2-1 TRBD1 TRBV6-5 CASRADRAYNEQFF TGTGCCAGCAGGGCGGACAGGGCCTACAATGAGCAGTTCTTC
. TRBJ2-5 . TRBV7-9 CASSLEKHQETQYF TGTGCCAGCAGCTTAGAGAAGCACCAAGAGACCCAGTACTTC
. TRBJ2-7 . TRBV24-1 CATSDLAVSAIGEQYF TGTGCCACCAGTGATTTGGCAGTTTCCGCAATCGGTGAGCAGTACTTC
. TRBJ2-2 . TRBV5-1 CASSLGDGNTGELFF TGCGCCAGCAGCTTGGGGGACGGCAACACCGGGGAGCTGTTTTTT
few TRBJ2-7 . TRBV24-1 CATSEGYEQYF TGTGCCACCAGTGAGGGCTACGAGCAGTACTTC
few TRBJ2-3 . TRBV5-1 CASSLTRTSTDTQYF TGCGCCAGCAGCCTGACCCGGACTAGCACAGATACGCAGTATTTT
. TRBJ2-5 TRBD2 TRBV4-2 CASSQASGVGETQYF TGTGCCAGCAGCCAAGCTAGCGGGGTTGGGGAGACCCAGTACTTC
many TRBJ1-6 . TRBV12-3/TRBV12-4 CASSLWGSPLHF TGTGCCAGCAGTTTATGGGGTTCACCCCTCCACTTT
many TRBJ2-5 . TRBV29-1 CSVQDPGLETQYF TGCAGCGTCCAGGATCCAGGGCTGGAGACCCAGTACTTC
. TRBJ2-4 . TRBV10-3 CAISEFLAVAKNIQYF TGTGCCATCAGTGAGTTCCTGGCGGTCGCCAAAAACATTCAGTACTTC
many TRBJ2-3 TRBD2 TRBV5-1 CASSLILAGTDTQYF TGCGCCAGCAGCTTGATCCTAGCGGGAACTGATACGCAGTATTTT
. TRBJ1-2 TRBD1 TRBV27 CASSSDRGTLYGYTF TGTGCCAGCAGTTCGGACAGGGGCACCCTTTATGGCTACACCTTC
. TRBJ2-3 TRBD2 TRBV4-3 CASSQDSGGSSGRATDTQYF TGCGCCAGCAGCCAAGATAGCGGCGGCTCTAGCGGGAGGGCGACAGATACGCAGTATTTT
. TRBJ2-3 . TRBV24-1 CATSDLLGGAPDTQYF TGTGCCACCAGTGATTTGCTGGGGGGCGCCCCAGATACGCAGTATTTT
many TRBJ2-1 TRBD2 TRBV7-2 CASSWEGLNNEQFF TGTGCCAGCAGCTGGGAGGGACTGAACAATGAGCAGTTCTTC